The 3 T cell receptor beta chains below come from one sample, sequenced in a study of radiotherapy plus CTLA-4 blockade in lung cancer. The assay was immunoSEQ multiplex PCR, and TCRdb's table has in-frame clones only and misses some. The top ten clones hold approximately 15% of a sample with approximately 89,000 clones, about four fifths of them seen once. The source was peripheral blood, collected from a patient treated with radiotherapy plus ipilimumab. The source of these receptors is a human donor with non-small cell lung cancer that progressed on radiotherapy plus ipilimumab.

The chain carries TRBV5-6 and TRBJ1-3; D might be TRBD1 (5 bases). The CDR3 loop spans 15 amino acids. V was clipped by 3 bases and J by 0 bases, with 10 bases between them. Germline CDR1 is SGHDT and CDR2 is YYEEEE. The CDR3 reads CASSWTGGSGNTIYF. The CDR3 DNA reads as TGTGCCAGCAGCTGGACGGGGGGCTCTGGAAACACCATATATTTT. The full variable domain, with the rest looked up from reference TRBV5-6 and TRBJ1-3, is DAGVTQSPTHLIKTRGQQVTLRCSPKSGHDTVSWYQQALGQGPQFIFQYYEEEERQRGNFPDRFSGHQFPNYSSELNVNALLLGDSALYLCASSWTGGSGNTIYFGEGSWLTVV.

DNA for the CDR3: TGTGCCAGCTCACCAAAGACAGGGGTACACACTGAAGCTTTCTTT. Translated, it gives CASSPKTGVHTEAFF. The V call is TRBV18, the J call TRBJ1-1; 8 bases align to TRBD1. V lost 2 bases to trimming and J lost 3 bases; unmatched junction nucleotides: 5. Germline V gives CDR1 KGHSH, CDR2 LQKENI. The CDR3 contains 15 residues. Variable domain in full (rest from reference TRBV18 and TRBJ1-1): NAGVMQNPRHLVRRRGQEARLRCSPMKGHSHVYWYRQLPEEGLKFMVYLQKENIIDESGMPKERFSAEFPKEGPSILRIQQVVRGDSAAYFCASSPKTGVHTEAFFGQGTRLTVV.

The V and J genes are TRBV7-7 and TRBJ2-5; 8 nucleotides line up with TRBD2. Germline trimming cut 5 bases from V and 1 base from J; bases unmatched to any gene: 9. Germline CDR1 SSHAT, CDR2 FNYEAQ (reference sequence). CDR3 size: 16 residues. The CDR3 sequence: CASSIGTRGTQETQYF. The CDR3 DNA sequence: TGTGCCAGCAGCATTGGGACTAGGGGAACCCAAGAGACCCAGTACTTC.